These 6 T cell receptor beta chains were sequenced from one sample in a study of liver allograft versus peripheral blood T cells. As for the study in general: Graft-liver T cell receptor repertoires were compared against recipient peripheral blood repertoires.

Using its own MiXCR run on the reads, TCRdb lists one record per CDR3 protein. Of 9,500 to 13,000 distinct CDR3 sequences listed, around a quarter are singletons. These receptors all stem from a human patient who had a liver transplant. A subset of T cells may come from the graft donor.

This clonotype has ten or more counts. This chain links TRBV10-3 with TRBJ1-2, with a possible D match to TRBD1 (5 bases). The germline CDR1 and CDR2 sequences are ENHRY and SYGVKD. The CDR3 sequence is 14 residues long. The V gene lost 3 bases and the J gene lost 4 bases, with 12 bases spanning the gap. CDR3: CAISEWRDGYGYTF. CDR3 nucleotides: TGTGCCATCAGTGAATGGAGGGACGGCTATGGCTACACCTTC.

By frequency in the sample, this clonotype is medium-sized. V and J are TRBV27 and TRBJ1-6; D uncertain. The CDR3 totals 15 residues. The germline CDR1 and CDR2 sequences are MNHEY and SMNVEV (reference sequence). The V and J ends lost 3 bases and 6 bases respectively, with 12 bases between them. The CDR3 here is CASSLTPLLNSPLHF. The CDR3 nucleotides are TGTGCCAGCAGTTTGACCCCCCTCCTTAATTCACCCCTCCACTTT.

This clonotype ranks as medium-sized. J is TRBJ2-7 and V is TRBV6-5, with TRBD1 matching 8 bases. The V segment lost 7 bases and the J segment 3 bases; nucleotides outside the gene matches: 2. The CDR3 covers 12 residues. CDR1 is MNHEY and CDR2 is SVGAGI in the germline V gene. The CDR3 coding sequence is TGTGCCAGCATGGGACAGGTCTACGAGCAGTACTTC. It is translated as CASMGQVYEQYF.

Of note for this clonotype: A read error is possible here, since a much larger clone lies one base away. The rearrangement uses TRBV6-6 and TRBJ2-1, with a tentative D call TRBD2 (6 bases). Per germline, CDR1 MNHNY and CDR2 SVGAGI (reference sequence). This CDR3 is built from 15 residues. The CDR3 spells CASEGDLSSHNEQFF. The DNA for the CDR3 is TGTGCCAGCGAAGGGGACTTAAGCTCCCACAATGAGCAGTTCTTC.

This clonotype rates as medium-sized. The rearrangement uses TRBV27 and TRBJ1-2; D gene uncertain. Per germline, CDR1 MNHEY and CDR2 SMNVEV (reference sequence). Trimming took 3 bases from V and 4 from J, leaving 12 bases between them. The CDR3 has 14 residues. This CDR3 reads CASSLRWAGYGYTF. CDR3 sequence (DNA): TGTGCCAGCAGTTTGAGGTGGGCCGGCTATGGCTACACCTTC.

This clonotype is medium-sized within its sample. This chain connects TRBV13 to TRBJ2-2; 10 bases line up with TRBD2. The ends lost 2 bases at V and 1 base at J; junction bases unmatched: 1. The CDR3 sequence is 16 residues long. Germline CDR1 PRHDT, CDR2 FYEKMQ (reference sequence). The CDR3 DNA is TGTGCCAGCAGCTTATTAGCGGGAGGGAACACCGGGGAGCTGTTTTTT. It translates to CASSLLAGGNTGELFF.